This TCR beta chain was sequenced in a study of blood T cell repertoires in COVID-19 (TCRdb year 2020). Study-level background: The collaborator samples originated in the United States, Italy and Spain and spanned the acute and convalescent phases of COVID-19. The material from the prospective study consisted of cDNA or gDNA derived from T cells, B-cell-depleted T cells, or PBMCs. Deeply sampled blood TCRbeta repertoires from subjects exposed to, actively infected with, or recovered from COVID-19 were included in the dataset. The repertoires were released in a freely available public database intended as a resource for research on the immune response to SARS-CoV-2. Samples were obtained from the ongoing ImmuneRACE study (first 160 participants) and from approximately 1,200 subjects provided by 6 global collaborators. Nearly every sample came with metadata listing a de-identified subject ID, COVID-19 status, age in years and sex. Where HLA class I and class II types were available, the types were taken from metadata supplied by the sample provider, not from assay-based typing. Results the study describes overall, beyond this receptor: The amount of clinical and demographic metadata varied by source and participant and was provided uncurated.

Participants in the prospective study were aged roughly 18 to 100 years, lived in under 30 United States geographic areas, and enrolled through a virtual design. In the prospective study, cohorts were assigned on the basis of participant-reported clinical history obtained from a screening survey and a study questionnaire. ImmuneRACE Cohort 3 recovered participants were defined by two consecutive negative NP/OP PCR tests, healthcare professional clearance, or symptom resolution. In the prospective study, whole blood, serum and a nasopharyngeal or oropharyngeal swab were collected from each participant by mobile phlebotomists. Additional blood draws and questionnaires over an approximately 2-month period could optionally be provided by prospective study participants. Before DNA extraction, blood samples from the prospective study were shipped at room temperature or frozen. The germline V gene (reference sequence) yields LNHDA for CDR1 and SQIVND for CDR2. Trimmed from V: 3 bases; trimmed from J: 11 bases; junction bases lacking a gene match: 4. The CDR3, from cysteine to phenylalanine, totals 12 residues. The DNA shown is the 36-base CDR3, in frame from base 1.

TCRbeta CDR3 regions were amplified from genomic DNA by means of the immunoSEQ Assay, a bias-controlled multiplex PCR. The original pipeline was this. The number of nucleated cells in each sample was estimated by amplification of reference gene primers within the assay. To quantify the absolute abundance of each unique TCRbeta CDR3 rearrangement, sequence reads were collapsed and filtered. For each sample, productive Simpson clonality was calculated as the square root of Simpson's diversity index over productive rearrangements. In its TCRdb copy, this immuneACCESS table keeps in-frame sequences only and misses some clones. Where compared with another copy, unresolved V genes explain less than half of these, and the others have no known cause. V and J calls and clone size are given by that table; D and trimming were obtained from the DNA. Across this sample there are 220,000 or so clones, with 80% to 85% seen only once. Clones ranked in the top ten supply approximately 6.8% of the sample.

As regards this clone: Its antigen is unknown. Base qualities are not provided; no much larger clone lies one nucleotide away.

The receptor comes from a woman aged 40 to 49 who had recovered from COVID-19. Here the chain combines TRBV19 and TRBJ1-2; TRBD1 matches 9 bases in the middle. The sequencing input was PBMCs or T cells enriched from blood (not recorded which). The base sequence is TGTGCCAGTAGTATGACAGGGGGAGAATACACCTTC. This yields the protein CASSMTGGEYTF.